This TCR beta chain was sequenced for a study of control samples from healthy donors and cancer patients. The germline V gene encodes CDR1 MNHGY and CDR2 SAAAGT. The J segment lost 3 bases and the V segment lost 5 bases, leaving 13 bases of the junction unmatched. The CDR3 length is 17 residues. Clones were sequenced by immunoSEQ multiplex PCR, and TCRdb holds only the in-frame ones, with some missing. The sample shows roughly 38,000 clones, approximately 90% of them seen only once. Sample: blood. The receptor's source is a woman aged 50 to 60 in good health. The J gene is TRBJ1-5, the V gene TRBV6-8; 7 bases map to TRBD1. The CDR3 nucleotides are TGTGCCAGCAGTCAGCCAGGGGGGACTACTGCCAATCAGCCCCAGCATTTT. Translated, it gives CASSQPGGTTANQPQHF.